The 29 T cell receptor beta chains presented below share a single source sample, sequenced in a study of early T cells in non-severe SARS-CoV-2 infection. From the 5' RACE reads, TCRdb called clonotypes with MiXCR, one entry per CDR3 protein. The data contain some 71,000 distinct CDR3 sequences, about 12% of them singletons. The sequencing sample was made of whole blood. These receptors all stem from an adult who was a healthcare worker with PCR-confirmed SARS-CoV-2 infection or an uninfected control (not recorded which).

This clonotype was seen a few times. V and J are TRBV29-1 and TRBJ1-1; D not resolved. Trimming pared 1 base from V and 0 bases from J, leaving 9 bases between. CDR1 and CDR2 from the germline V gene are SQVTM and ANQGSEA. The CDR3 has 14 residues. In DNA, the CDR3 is TGCAGCGTTGAAGGGATGGCTATGAACACTGAAGCTTTCTTT. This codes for CSVEGMAMNTEAFF. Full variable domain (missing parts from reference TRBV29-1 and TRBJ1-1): SAVISQKPSRDICQRGTSLTIQCQVDSQVTMMFWYRQQPGQSLTLIATANQGSEATYESGFVIDKFPISRPNLTFSTLTVSNMSPEDSSIYLCSVEGMAMNTEAFFGQGTRLTVV.

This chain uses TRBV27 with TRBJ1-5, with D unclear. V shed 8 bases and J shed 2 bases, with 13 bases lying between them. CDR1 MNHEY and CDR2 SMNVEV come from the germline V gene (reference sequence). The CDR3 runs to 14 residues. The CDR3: CASGPIRGNQPQHF. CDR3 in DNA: TGTGCCAGCGGACCCATCCGGGGCAATCAGCCCCAGCATTTT.

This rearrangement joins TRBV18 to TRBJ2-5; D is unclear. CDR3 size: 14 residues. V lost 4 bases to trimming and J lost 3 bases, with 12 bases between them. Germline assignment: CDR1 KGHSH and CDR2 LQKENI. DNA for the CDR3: TGTGCCAGCTCACGACCCTCCGAGAAAGAGACCCAGTACTTC. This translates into CASSRPSEKETQYF.

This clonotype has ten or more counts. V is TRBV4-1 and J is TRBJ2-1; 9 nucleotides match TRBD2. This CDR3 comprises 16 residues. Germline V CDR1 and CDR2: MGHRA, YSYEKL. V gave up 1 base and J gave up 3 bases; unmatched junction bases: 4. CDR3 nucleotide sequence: TGCGCCAGCAGCCAAGCGCTAGCGGGGATCTACAATGAGCAGTTCTTC. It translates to CASSQALAGIYNEQFF.

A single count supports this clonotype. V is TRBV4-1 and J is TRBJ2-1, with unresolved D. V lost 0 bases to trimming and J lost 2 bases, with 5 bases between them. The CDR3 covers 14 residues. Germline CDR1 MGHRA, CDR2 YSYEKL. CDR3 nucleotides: TGCGCCAGCAGCCAAGACAGCCCCTACAATGAGCAGTTCTTC. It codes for CASSQDSPYNEQFF.

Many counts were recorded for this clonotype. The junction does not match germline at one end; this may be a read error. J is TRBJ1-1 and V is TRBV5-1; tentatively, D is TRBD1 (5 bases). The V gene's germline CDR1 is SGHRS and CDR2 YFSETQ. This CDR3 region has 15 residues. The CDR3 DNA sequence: TGCGCCAGCAGCCCCATGGGGCAGATGAACACCGAAGCTTTCTTT. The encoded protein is CASSPMGQMNTEAFF. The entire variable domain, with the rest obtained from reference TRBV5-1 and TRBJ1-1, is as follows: KAGVTQTPRYLIKTRGQQVTLSCSPISGHRSVSWYQQTPGQGLQFLFEYFSETQRNKGNFPGRFSGRQFSNSRSEMNVSTLELGDSALYLCASSPMGQMNTEAFFGQGTRLTVV.

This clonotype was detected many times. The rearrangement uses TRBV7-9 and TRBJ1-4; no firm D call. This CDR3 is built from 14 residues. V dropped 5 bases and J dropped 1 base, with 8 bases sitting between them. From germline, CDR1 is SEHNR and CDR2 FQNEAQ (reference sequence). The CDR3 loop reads CASSQERTNEKLFF. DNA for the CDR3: TGTGCCAGCAGCCAAGAGAGAACTAATGAAAAACTGTTTTTT.

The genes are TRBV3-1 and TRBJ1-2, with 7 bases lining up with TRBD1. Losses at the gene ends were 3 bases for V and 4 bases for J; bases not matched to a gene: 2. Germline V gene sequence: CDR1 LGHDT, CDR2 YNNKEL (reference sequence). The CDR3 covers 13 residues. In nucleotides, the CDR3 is TGTGCCAGCAGCCAGGGACAGTCCTATGGCTACACCTTC. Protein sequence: CASSQGQSYGYTF.

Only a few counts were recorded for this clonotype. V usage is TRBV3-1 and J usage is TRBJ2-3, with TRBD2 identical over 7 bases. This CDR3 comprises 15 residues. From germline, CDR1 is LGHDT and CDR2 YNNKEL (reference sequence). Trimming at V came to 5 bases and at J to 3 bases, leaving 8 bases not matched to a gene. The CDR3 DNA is TGTGCCAGCAGCAGCAGCGGGGTTGGGACAGATACGCAGTATTTT. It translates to CASSSSGVGTDTQYF.

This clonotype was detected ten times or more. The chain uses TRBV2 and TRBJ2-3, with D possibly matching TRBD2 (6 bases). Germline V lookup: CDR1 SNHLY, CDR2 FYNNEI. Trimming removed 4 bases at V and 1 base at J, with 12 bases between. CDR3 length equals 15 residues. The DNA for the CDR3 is TGTGCCAGCAGTGTGGCTAGCGTGGGCACAGATACGCAGTATTTT. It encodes CASSVASVGTDTQYF.

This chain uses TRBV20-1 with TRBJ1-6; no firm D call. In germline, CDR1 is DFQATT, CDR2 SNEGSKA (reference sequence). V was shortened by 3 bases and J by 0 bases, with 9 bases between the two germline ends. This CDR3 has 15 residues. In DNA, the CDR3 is TGCAGTGCTAGCTTGGTTAGCTCCTATAATTCACCCCTCCACTTT. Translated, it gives CSASLVSSYNSPLHF.

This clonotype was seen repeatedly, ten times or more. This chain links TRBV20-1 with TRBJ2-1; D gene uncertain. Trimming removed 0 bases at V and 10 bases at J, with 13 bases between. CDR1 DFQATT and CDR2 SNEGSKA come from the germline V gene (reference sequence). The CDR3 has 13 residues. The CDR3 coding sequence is TGCAGTGCTAGAGATCGGCAGCGACTGGAGCAGTTCTTC. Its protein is CSARDRQRLEQFF.

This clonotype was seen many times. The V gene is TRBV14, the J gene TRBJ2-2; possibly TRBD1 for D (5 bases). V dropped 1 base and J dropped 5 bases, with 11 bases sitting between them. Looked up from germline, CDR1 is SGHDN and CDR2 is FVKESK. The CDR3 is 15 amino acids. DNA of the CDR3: TGTGCCAGCAGCCAAGCAAGGGGCGGAACCGGGGAGCTGTTTTTT. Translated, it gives CASSQARGGTGELFF. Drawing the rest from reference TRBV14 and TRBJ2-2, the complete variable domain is EAGVTQFPSHSVIEKGQTVTLRCDPISGHDNLYWYRRVMGKEIKFLLHFVKESKQDESGMPNNRFLAERTGGTYSTLKVQPAELEDSGVYFCASSQARGGTGELFFGEGSRLTVL.

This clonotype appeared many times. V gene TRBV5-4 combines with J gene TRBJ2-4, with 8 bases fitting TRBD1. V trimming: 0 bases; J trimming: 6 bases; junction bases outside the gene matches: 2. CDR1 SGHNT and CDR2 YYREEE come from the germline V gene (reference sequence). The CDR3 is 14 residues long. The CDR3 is CASSLGQGRNIQYF. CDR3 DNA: TGTGCCAGCAGCTTGGGACAGGGGAGAAACATTCAGTACTTC.

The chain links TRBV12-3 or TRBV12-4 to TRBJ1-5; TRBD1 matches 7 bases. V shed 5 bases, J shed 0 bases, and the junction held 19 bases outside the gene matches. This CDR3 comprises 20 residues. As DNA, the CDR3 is TGTGCCAGCAGTACCCAACCCAGGGGGATCAATATTCATAGCAATCAGCCCCAGCATTTT. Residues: CASSTQPRGINIHSNQPQHF.

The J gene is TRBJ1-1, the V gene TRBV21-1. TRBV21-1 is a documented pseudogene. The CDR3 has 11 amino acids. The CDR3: CARKTAGEAFF. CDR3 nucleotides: TGTGCCAGAAAGACAGCGGGTGAAGCTTTCTTT.

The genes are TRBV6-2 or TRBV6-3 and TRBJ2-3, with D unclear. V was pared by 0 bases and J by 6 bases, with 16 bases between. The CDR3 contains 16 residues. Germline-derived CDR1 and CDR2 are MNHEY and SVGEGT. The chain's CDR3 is CASSYSPTQMGDTQYF. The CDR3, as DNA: TGTGCCAGCAGTTACTCCCCGACTCAGATGGGGGATACGCAGTATTTT.

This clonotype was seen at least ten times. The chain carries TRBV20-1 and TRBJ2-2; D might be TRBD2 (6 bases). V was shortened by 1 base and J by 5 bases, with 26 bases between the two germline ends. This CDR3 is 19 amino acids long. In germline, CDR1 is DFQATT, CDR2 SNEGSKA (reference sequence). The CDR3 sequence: CSARAGIFSGPGETGELFF. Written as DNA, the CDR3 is TGCAGTGCTAGAGCGGGAATTTTCAGCGGGCCAGGAGAGACCGGGGAGCTGTTTTTT.

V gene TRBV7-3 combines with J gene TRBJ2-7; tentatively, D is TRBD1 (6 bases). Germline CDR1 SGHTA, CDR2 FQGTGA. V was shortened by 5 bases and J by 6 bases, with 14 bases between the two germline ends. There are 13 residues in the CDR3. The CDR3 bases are TGTGCCAGCAGCCCGAACAGGGACCGCGAGCAGTACTTC. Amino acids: CASSPNRDREQYF. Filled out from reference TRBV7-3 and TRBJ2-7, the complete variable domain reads GAGVSQTPSNKVTEKGKYVELRCDPISGHTALYWYRQSLGQGPEFLIYFQGTGAADDSGLPNDRFFAVRPEGSVSTLKIQRTERGDSAVYLCASSPNRDREQYFGPGTRLTVT.

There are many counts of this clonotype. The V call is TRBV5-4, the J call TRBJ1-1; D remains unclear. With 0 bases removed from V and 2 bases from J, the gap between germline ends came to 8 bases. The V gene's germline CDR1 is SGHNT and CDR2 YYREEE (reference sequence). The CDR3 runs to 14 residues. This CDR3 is CASSLAGRNTEAFF. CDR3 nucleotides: TGTGCCAGCAGCTTGGCCGGCAGAAACACTGAAGCTTTCTTT.

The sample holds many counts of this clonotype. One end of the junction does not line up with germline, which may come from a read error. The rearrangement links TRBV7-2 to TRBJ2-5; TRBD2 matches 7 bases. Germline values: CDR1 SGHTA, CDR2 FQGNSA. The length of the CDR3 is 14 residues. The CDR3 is CASTLSGIQETQYF. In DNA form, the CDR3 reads TGTGCCAGCACCTTAAGCGGGATACAGGAGACCCAGTACTTC.

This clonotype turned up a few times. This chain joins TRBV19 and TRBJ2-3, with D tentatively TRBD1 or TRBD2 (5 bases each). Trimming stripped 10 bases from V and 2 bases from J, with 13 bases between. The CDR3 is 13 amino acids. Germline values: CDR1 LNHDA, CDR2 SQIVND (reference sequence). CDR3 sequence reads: CATEGYDTDTQYF. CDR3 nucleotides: TGTGCCACCGAGGGGTACGACACAGATACGCAGTATTTT.

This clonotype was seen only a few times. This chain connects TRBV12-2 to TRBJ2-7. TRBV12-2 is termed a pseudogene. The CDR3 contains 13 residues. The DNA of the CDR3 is TGTGCAAGTCGCTTAAGTCACAGCTACGAGCAGTACTTC. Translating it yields CASRLSHSYEQYF.

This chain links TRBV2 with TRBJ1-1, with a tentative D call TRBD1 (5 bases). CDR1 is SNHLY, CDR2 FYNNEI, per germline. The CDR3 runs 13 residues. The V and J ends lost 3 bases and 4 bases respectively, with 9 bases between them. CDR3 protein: CASSEEQGTEAFF. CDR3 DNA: TGTGCCAGCAGTGAGGAGCAGGGCACTGAAGCTTTCTTT.

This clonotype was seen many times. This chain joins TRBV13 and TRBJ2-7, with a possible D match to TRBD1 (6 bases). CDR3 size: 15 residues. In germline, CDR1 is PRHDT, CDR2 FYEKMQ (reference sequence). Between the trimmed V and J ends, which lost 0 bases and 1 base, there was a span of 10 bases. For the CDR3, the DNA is TGTGCCAGCAGCTTAGGACAGGGTCTGTCCTACGAGCAGTACTTC. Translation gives CASSLGQGLSYEQYF. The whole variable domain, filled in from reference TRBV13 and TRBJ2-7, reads AAGVIQSPRHLIKEKRETATLKCYPIPRHDTVYWYQQGPGQDPQFLISFYEKMQSDKGSIPDRFSAQQFSDYHSELNMSSLELGDSALYFCASSLGQGLSYEQYFGPGTRLTVT.

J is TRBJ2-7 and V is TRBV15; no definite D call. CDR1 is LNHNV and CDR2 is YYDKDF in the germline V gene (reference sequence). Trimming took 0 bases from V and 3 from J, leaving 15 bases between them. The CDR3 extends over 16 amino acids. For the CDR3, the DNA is TGTGCCACCAGCAGAGACACGACACACACTGGCTACGAGCAGTACTTC. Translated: CATSRDTTHTGYEQYF.

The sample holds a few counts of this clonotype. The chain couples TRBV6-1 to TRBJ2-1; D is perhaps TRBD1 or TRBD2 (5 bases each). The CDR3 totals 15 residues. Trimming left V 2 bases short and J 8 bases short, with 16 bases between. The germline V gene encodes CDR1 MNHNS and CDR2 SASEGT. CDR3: CASSERRVAWYEQFF. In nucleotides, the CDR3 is TGTGCCAGCAGTGAACGCAGGGTAGCGTGGTATGAGCAGTTCTTC.

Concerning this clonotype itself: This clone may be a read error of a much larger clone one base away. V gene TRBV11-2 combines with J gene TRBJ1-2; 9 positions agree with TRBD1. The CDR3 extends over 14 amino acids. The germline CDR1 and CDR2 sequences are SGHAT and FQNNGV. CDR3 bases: TGTGCCAGCAGCTTTGGGACAGGGAACTATGACTACACCTTC. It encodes CASSFGTGNYDYTF.

This CDR3 is CASRGTGSNNSPLHF. The DNA for the CDR3 is TGTGCCAGCAGGGGGACAGGGTCTAATAATTCACCCCTCCACTTT. V gene TRBV6-5 combines with J gene TRBJ1-6; 9 nucleotides match TRBD1. V was clipped by 6 bases and J by 5 bases; unmatched bases: 5. The CDR3 runs 15 residues. CDR1 is MNHEY, CDR2 SVGAGI, per germline.